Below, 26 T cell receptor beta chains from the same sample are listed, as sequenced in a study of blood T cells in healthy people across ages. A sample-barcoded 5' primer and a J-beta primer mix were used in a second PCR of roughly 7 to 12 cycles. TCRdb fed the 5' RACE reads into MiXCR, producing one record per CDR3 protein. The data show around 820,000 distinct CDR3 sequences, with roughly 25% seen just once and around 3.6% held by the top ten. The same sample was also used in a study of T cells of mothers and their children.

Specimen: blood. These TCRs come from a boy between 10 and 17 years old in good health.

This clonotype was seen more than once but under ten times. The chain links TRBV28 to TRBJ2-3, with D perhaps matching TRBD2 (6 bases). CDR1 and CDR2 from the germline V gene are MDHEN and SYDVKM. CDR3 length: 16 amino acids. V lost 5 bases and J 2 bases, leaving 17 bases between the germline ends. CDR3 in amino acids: CASSGVGEAYTDTQYF. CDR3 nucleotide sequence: TGTGCCAGCAGTGGGGTGGGGGAGGCATACACAGATACGCAGTATTTT.

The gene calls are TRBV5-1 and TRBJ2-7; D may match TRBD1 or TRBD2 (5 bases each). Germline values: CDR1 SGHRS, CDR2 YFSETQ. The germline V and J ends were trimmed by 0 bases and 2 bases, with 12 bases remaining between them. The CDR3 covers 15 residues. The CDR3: CASSLEQAGAYEQYF. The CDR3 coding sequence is TGCGCCAGCAGCTTGGAACAGGCCGGGGCCTACGAGCAGTACTTC.

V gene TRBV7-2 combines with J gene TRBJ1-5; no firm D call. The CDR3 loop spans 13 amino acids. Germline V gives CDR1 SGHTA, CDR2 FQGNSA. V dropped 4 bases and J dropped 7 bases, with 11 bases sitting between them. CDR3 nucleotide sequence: TGTGCCAGCAGCTCGTCCGGTGACCAGCCCCAGCATTTT. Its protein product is CASSSSGDQPQHF.

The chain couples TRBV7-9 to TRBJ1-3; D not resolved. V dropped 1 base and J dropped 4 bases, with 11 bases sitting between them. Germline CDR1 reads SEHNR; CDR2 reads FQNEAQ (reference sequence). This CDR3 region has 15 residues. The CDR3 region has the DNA TGTGCCAGCAGCTTAGTCGGCGGAGTAGGAAACACCATATATTTT. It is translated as CASSLVGGVGNTIYF.

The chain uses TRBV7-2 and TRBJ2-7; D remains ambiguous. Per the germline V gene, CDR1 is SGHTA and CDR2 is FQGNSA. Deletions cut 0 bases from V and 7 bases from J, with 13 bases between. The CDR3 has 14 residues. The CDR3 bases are TGTGCCAGCAGCTTAGCCGGCCCCTTAGATGAGCAGTACTTC. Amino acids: CASSLAGPLDEQYF.

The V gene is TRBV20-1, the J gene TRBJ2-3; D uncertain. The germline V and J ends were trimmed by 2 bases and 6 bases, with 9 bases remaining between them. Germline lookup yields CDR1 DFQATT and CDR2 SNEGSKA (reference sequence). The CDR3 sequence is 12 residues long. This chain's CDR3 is CSARTRTDTQYF. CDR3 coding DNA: TGCAGTGCTAGAACCCGGACGGATACGCAGTATTTT.

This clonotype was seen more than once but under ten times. CDR3 region: CASSQGLAGSTGELFF. The CDR3 DNA sequence: TGCGCCAGCAGCCAGGGACTAGCGGGAAGCACCGGGGAGCTGTTTTTT. The chain is built from TRBV4-3 and TRBJ2-2; TRBD2 matches 13 bases. Trimming removed 3 bases from V and 4 bases from J; junction bases left unmatched: 2. Germline V CDR1 and CDR2: LGHNA, YSLEER. CDR3 length equals 16 residues.

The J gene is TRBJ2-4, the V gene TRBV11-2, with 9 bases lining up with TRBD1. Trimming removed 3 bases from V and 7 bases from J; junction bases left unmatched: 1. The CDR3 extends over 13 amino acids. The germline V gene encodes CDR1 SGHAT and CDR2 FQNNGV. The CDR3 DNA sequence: TGTGCCAGCAGCTTCGACAGGGGGAACATTCAGTACTTC. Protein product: CASSFDRGNIQYF. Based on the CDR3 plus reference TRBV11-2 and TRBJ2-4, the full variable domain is EAGVAQSPRYKIIEKRQSVAFWCNPISGHATLYWYQQILGQGPKLLIQFQNNGVVDDSQLPKDRFSAERLKGVDSTLKIQPAKLEDSAVYLCASSFDRGNIQYFGAGTRLSVL.

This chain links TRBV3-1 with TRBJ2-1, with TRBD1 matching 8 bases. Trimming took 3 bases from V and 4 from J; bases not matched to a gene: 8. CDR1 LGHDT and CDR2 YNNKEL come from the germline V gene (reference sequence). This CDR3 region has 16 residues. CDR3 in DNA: TGTGCCAGCAGCCAGGCCGGGACAGGTGCATACAATGAGCAGTTCTTC. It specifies CASSQAGTGAYNEQFF.

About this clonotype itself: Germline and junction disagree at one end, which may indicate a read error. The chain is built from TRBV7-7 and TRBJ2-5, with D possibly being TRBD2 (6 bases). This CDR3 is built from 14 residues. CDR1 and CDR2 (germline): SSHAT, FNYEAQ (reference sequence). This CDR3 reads CASSPTREEETQYF. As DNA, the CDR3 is TGTGCTAGCAGTCCGACGAGGGAGGAAGAGACCCAGTACTTC.

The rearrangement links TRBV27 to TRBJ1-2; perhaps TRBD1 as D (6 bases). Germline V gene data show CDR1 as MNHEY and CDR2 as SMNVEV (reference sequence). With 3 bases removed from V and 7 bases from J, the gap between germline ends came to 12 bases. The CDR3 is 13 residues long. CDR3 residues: CASSFRGAVGYTF. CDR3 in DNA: TGTGCCAGCAGTTTCCGGGGGGCGGTTGGCTACACCTTC.

The CDR3 protein is CASSSGRNSYEQYF. The CDR3, as DNA: TGTGCCAGCAGCTCCGGACGGAACTCCTACGAGCAGTACTTC. The rearrangement uses TRBV11-2 and TRBJ2-1, with no clear D. The DNA end is a closer match to TRBJ2-7, so the J assignment may be wrong. CDR1 SGHAT and CDR2 FQNNGV come from the germline V gene. This CDR3 spans 14 amino acids.

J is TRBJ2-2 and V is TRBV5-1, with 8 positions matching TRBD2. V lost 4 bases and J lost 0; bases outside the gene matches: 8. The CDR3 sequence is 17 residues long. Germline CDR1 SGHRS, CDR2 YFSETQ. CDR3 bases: TGCGCCAGCAGCAGCGACGCGGGGGGAGCGAACACCGGGGAGCTGTTTTTT. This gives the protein CASSSDAGGANTGELFF.

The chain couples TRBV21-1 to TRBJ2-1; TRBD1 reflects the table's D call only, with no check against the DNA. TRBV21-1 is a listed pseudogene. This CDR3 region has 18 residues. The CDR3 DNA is TGTGCCAGCAGCAAAGTAGGGGATAATAGGAGCTCCTACAATGAGCAGTTCTTC. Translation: CASSKVGDNRSSYNEQFF.

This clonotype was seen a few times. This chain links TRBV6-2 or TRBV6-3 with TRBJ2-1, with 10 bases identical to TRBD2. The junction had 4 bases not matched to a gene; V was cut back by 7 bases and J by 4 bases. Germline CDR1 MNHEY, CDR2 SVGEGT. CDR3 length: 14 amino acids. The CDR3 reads CASISGGSYNEQFF. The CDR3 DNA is TGTGCCAGCATTAGCGGGGGGTCTTACAATGAGCAGTTCTTC.

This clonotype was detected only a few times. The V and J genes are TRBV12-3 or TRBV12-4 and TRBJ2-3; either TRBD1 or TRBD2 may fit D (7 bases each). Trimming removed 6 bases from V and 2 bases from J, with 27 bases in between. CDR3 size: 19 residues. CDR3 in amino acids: CASSMTGRGMRTLTDTQYF. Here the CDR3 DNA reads TGTGCCAGCAGCATGACAGGGCGGGGGATGCGGACTCTCACAGATACGCAGTATTTT.

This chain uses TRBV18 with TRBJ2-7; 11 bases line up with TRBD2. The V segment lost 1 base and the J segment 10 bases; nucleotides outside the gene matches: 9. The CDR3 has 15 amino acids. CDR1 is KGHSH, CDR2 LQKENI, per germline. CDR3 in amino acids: CASSPRTSGSSEQYF. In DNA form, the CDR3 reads TGTGCCAGCTCACCACGGACTAGCGGGTCCAGCGAACAGTACTTC.

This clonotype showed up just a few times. This chain's CDR3 is CASSPPAPQETQYF. DNA for the CDR3: TGTGCCAGCTCACCACCAGCGCCCCAAGAGACCCAGTACTTC. The genes are TRBV18 and TRBJ2-5; D gene ambiguous. The length of the CDR3 is 14 residues. The V gene's germline CDR1 is KGHSH and CDR2 LQKENI. The V end lost 0 bases, the J end lost 1 base, and 6 bases lay between the germline ends. Full variable domain (missing parts from reference TRBV18 and TRBJ2-5): NAGVMQNPRHLVRRRGQEARLRCSPMKGHSHVYWYRQLPEEGLKFMVYLQKENIIDESGMPKERFSAEFPKEGPSILRIQQVVRGDSAAYFCASSPPAPQETQYFGPGTRLLVL.

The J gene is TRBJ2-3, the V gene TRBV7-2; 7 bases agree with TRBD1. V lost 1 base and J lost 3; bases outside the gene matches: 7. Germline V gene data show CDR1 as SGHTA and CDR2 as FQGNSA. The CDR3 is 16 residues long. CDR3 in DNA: TGTGCCAGCAGCTTAGATGGGACAGAGGTGACAGATACGCAGTATTTT. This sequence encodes CASSLDGTEVTDTQYF.

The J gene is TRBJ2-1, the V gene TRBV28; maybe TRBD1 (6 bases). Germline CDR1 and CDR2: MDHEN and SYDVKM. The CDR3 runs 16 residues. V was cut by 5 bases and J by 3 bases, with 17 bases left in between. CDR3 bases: TGTGCCAGCAGTGACTCAGGGGCGGGTATCTACAATGAGCAGTTCTTC. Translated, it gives CASSDSGAGIYNEQFF.

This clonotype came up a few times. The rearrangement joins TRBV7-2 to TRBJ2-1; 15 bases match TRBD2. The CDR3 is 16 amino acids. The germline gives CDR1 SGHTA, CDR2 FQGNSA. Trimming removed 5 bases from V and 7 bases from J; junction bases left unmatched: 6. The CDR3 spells CASSNRGTSGRNEQFF. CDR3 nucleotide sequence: TGTGCCAGCAGCAATCGAGGGACTAGCGGGAGGAATGAGCAGTTCTTC.

The CDR3 loop is CASSLGPALDEQYF. The CDR3 DNA follows: TGCGCCAGCAGCTTGGGACCAGCGCTCGACGAGCAGTACTTC. The rearrangement uses TRBV5-1 and TRBJ2-7, with unresolved D. Germline assignment: CDR1 SGHRS and CDR2 YFSETQ. The CDR3 consists of 14 residues. V was trimmed by 0 bases and J by 5 bases, leaving 12 bases between them.

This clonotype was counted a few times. The CDR3 DNA reads TGTGCCAGCAGCTTACCCCGGGGGCACTTCATACAGGGGACCCAGTACTTC. It encodes CASSLPRGHFIQGTQYF. The chain recombines TRBV11-1 with TRBJ2-5; D may correspond to TRBD1 or TRBD2 (6 bases each). The CDR3 is 17 residues long. Deletions cut 2 bases from V and 7 bases from J, with 23 bases between. The germline gives CDR1 SGHAT, CDR2 FQDESV (reference sequence).

CDR3 nucleotide sequence: TGTGCCAGCAGCTTAGCAAGGGCTAGCGGGGGTTTCTACAATGAGCAGTTCTTC. This sequence encodes CASSLARASGGFYNEQFF. The chain couples TRBV7-2 to TRBJ2-1; 10 bases are shared with TRBD2. The CDR3 has 18 amino acids. Germline CDR1 and CDR2: SGHTA and FQGNSA. The J segment lost 3 bases and the V segment lost 0 bases, leaving 8 bases of the junction unmatched.

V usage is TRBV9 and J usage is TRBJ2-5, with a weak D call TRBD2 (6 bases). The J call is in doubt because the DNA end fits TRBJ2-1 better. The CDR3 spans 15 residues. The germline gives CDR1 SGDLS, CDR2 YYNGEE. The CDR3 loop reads CASSEEGRRGNEQFF. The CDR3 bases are TGTGCCAGCAGCGAGGAGGGGAGGAGGGGCAATGAGCAGTTCTTC.

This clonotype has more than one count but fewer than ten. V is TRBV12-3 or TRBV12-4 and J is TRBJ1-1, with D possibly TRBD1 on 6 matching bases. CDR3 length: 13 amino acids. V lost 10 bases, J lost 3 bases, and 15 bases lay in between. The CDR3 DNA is TGTGCCATCCGTGGGGGGGCCCACACTGAAGCTTTCTTT. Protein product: CAIRGGAHTEAFF.